The TCR beta chain under discussion was sequenced for a study of T cells in Graves' hyperthyroidism and ophthalmopathy. Study results and caveats: Most thyroid clonotypes that were expanded above 0.001 also turned up in blood.

Amplified TCR beta CDR3 regions came from RNA transcripts. The HTBI set primed first-round TCR CDR3 RT-PCR. One entry per CDR3 protein results from TCRdb running MiXCR on the multiplex PCR reads. The sample yields approximately 590,000 distinct CDR3 sequences, 46% seen once. With respect to this clonotype: Its antigen remains unidentified.

The CDR3 totals 15 residues. Germline CDR1 is LNHNV and CDR2 is YYDKDF (reference sequence). Trimming took 3 bases from V and 5 from J, leaving 13 bases between them. Hyperthyroidism was newly diagnosed in patients aged 18 to 65 (duration under 2 months). Every diagnosis used clinical symptoms, serum thyroxine and TRAb, thyroid ultrasound and orbital computed tomography. The source material was peripheral blood or thyroid tissue (not recorded which). The source of this sequence is a woman aged 18 to 35 with Graves' hyperthyroidism. The chain combines TRBV15 with TRBJ1-4; D unclear. The CDR3 sequence: CATSSPGSLNEKLFF. The CDR3 DNA reads as TGTGCCACCAGCAGCCCCGGGTCCTTAAATGAAAAACTGTTTTTT.